The sample holds many counts of the clone carrying this TCR beta chain. Its antigen is unknown. A 5'RACE template-switching step, the method used to make TCR cDNA, added a universal primer site and UMIs. TCRdb re-called the 5' RACE reads through MiXCR, storing one row per CDR3 protein. Of just over 300,000 distinct CDR3 sequences listed, roughly 4% are singletons. This entry belongs to a study of T cells after yellow fever vaccination. At the level of the study: The SMART-Seq v4 Ultra Low Input method served to prepare the low-cell-number fractions. Study-level results: Among primary-vaccination clones, most reappeared after the booster, at 95% to 96% for CD4 and roughly 88% for CD8. Abundant clonotypes from the bulk population could get into FACS-sorted repertoires as contaminants.

The CDR3 covers 14 residues. Trimming pared 4 bases from V and 0 bases from J, leaving 10 bases between. In germline, CDR1 is SQVTM, CDR2 ANQGSEA. J is TRBJ2-1 and V is TRBV29-1; D is unclear. This sequence was found in a young man who received the YFV17D yellow fever vaccine. The starting material was PBMCs, obtained on the day of the yellow fever booster vaccination. The chain's CDR3 is CSVAGLSSYNEQFF. The CDR3 DNA is TGCAGCGTTGCCGGCTTGAGCTCCTACAATGAGCAGTTCTTC.